One sample yielded the 22 T cell receptor beta chains listed below, sequenced in a study of PD-1 blockade in classical Hodgkin lymphoma. Generated by immunoSEQ multiplex PCR, the TCRdb table keeps only in-frame clones and is missing some. The profile shows 75,000 to 95,000 clones, under 85% of them singletons. Specified time point: cycle 4 day 1 (C4D1), after more than 5 weeks of nivolumab. No patient escaped relapse after autologous stem cell transplantation, and brentuximab vedotin exposure varied. Material: peripheral blood mononuclear cells (PBMCs), obtained before the fourth cycle of nivolumab. The source is a human donor with classical Hodgkin lymphoma.

V gene TRBV30 combines with J gene TRBJ1-1, with 10 bases aligning to TRBD1. V shed 3 bases, J shed 9 bases, and the junction held 19 bases outside the gene matches. CDR1 GTSNPN and CDR2 SVGIG come from the germline V gene (reference sequence). The CDR3 has 17 residues. CDR3 DNA sequence: TGTGCCTGGAGCGCATCCGTAGCTCCGGGACAGGGGAGACAAGCTTTCTTT. It yields the protein CAWSASVAPGQGRQAFF.

The CDR3 DNA follows: TGTGCCAGCAGGGAGACAGGATCCTACGAGCAGTACTTC. This codes for CASRETGSYEQYF. This chain joins TRBV6-6 and TRBJ2-7; D might be TRBD1 (6 bases). V shed 6 bases and J shed 1 base, with 10 bases lying between them. CDR1 is MNHNY and CDR2 is SVGAGI in the germline V gene (reference sequence). The CDR3 consists of 13 residues.

The chain couples TRBV18 to TRBJ1-4; D is unclear. The V end lost 10 bases, the J end lost 4 bases, and 10 bases lay between the germline ends. Germline-derived CDR1 and CDR2 are KGHSH and LQKENI. This CDR3 spans 12 amino acids. CDR3 amino acids: CATAESNEKLFF. The DNA for the CDR3 is TGTGCCACCGCAGAAAGTAATGAAAAACTGTTTTTT.

Points on this clone: This same CDR3 is encoded by further DNA sequences in the sample. The rearrangement links TRBV6-5 to TRBJ2-5, with 7 bases identical to TRBD1. Germline-derived CDR1 and CDR2 are MNHEY and SVGAGI. V dropped 6 bases and J dropped 2; count of bases not matched to a gene: 3. The CDR3 has 13 residues. The CDR3 DNA reads TGTGCCAGCAGCCGGGACAGACAAGAGACCCAGTACTTC. It yields the protein CASSRDRQETQYF.

This rearrangement joins TRBV9 to TRBJ2-1; 7 nucleotides align to TRBD1. J gave up 1 base and V 2 bases, and 0 bases lay outside the gene matches. The CDR3 spans 14 residues. Germline loops: CDR1 SGDLS, CDR2 YYNGEE. This CDR3 is CASSVGQSYNEQFF. CDR3 sequence (DNA): TGTGCCAGCAGCGTGGGACAGTCCTACAATGAGCAGTTCTTC.

The V and J genes are TRBV9 and TRBJ2-5; 7 bases match TRBD1. The CDR3 has 16 residues. Per germline, CDR1 SGDLS and CDR2 YYNGEE. V gave up 4 bases and J gave up 0 bases; unmatched junction bases: 9. The CDR3 region has the DNA TGTGCCAGCAGCCCCCGACAGGGACCGTACCAAGAGACCCAGTACTTC. It translates to CASSPRQGPYQETQYF.

The rearrangement links TRBV28 to TRBJ1-3; D uncertain. Trimming removed 6 bases at V and 2 bases at J, with 14 bases between. Germline-derived CDR1 and CDR2 are MDHEN and SYDVKM. The CDR3 sequence is 15 residues long. CDR3 in DNA: TGTGCCAGCAGACCCCTATTGGTAACTGGAAACACCATATATTTT. Encoded protein: CASRPLLVTGNTIYF.

V usage is TRBV15 and J usage is TRBJ1-4; tentatively, D is TRBD1 (6 bases). The CDR3 sequence is 16 residues long. Between the trimmed V and J ends, which lost 1 base and 7 bases, there was a span of 16 bases. Germline V lookup: CDR1 LNHNV, CDR2 YYDKDF (reference sequence). CDR3 nucleotides: TGTGCCACCAGCAGAGCCCAGGGGTTTTCTAGTGAAAAACTGTTTTTT. As protein: CATSRAQGFSSEKLFF.

The sample holds a few counts of this clone. The V gene is TRBV5-1, the J gene TRBJ2-5; 8 nucleotides match TRBD2. There are 15 residues in the CDR3. V dropped 0 bases and J dropped 2; count of bases not matched to a gene: 3. CDR1 and CDR2 (germline): SGHRS, YFSETQ. The CDR3 sequence is CASSLVTSAQETQYF. CDR3 bases: TGCGCCAGCAGCTTGGTGACTAGCGCACAAGAGACCCAGTACTTC.

This clone has just a few counts. V gene TRBV29-1 combines with J gene TRBJ2-5; D possibly uses TRBD1 or TRBD2 (5 bases each). This CDR3 spans 14 amino acids. CDR1 and CDR2 from the germline V gene are SQVTM and ANQGSEA. V gave up 7 bases and J gave up 0 bases, with 15 bases separating them. The DNA of the CDR3 is TGCAGCGCAGACGGGACCGCTTACCAAGAGACCCAGTACTTC. It specifies CSADGTAYQETQYF.

V and J are TRBV11-1 and TRBJ2-3; no clear D gene. Trimming took off 10 bases at V and 2 bases at J, with 10 bases between the two ends. CDR3 size: 12 residues. CDR1 SGHAT and CDR2 FQDESV come from the germline V gene (reference sequence). CDR3 amino acids: CATAPDTDTQYF. CDR3 sequence (DNA): TGTGCCACCGCTCCCGACACAGATACGCAGTATTTT.

The chain joins TRBV5-6 to TRBJ2-7, with 7 nucleotides matching TRBD2. Germline V gene data show CDR1 as SGHDT and CDR2 as YYEEEE. The CDR3 runs to 15 residues. Trimming at V came to 4 bases and at J to 5 bases, leaving 12 bases not matched to a gene. The CDR3 here is CASSGLGEGFNEQYF. In DNA form, the CDR3 reads TGTGCCAGCAGCGGCCTAGGGGAGGGTTTCAACGAGCAGTACTTC.

The chain combines TRBV10-3 with TRBJ2-1; D perhaps matches TRBD1 (6 bases). The CDR3 is made up of 13 amino acids. Germline CDR1 is ENHRY and CDR2 is SYGVKD. V lost 8 bases to trimming and J lost 6 bases, with 14 bases between them. CDR3 nucleotides: TGTGCCATCGGGGGCAGGTTGGGCAATGAGCAGTTCTTC. Residues: CAIGGRLGNEQFF.

The gene calls are TRBV18 and TRBJ1-2; maybe TRBD1 (6 bases). The ends were cut back, 4 bases at V and 4 bases at J, with 16 bases in the middle. CDR3 size: 15 residues. Germline-derived CDR1 and CDR2 are KGHSH and LQKENI. The CDR3 protein is CASSQGEGDTYGYTF. The CDR3 DNA reads TGTGCCAGCTCACAGGGAGAGGGGGACACCTATGGCTACACCTTC.

This rearrangement joins TRBV27 to TRBJ2-2; D remains ambiguous. V dropped 7 bases and J dropped 4 bases, with 13 bases sitting between them. Germline V gives CDR1 MNHEY, CDR2 SMNVEV (reference sequence). This CDR3 is built from 14 residues. In nucleotides, the CDR3 is TGTGCCAGCAAGCGAGTGCCCCTCACCGGGGAGCTGTTTTTT. Translating gives CASKRVPLTGELFF.

This chain uses TRBV5-1 with TRBJ1-2; 7 bases are shared with TRBD1. With V trimmed by 2 bases and J by 6 bases, 4 bases remained unmatched. Germline CDR1 reads SGHRS; CDR2 reads YFSETQ. CDR3 size: 13 residues. CDR3 in DNA: TGCGCCAGCAGCTTTGGGGACAGAGATGGCTACACCTTC. Amino acid sequence: CASSFGDRDGYTF. The whole variable domain, remainder taken from reference TRBV5-1 and TRBJ1-2, is KAGVTQTPRYLIKTRGQQVTLSCSPISGHRSVSWYQQTPGQGLQFLFEYFSETQRNKGNFPGRFSGRQFSNSRSEMNVSTLELGDSALYLCASSFGDRDGYTFGSGTRLTVV.

The chain is built from TRBV27 and TRBJ2-1, with TRBD2 matching over 11 bases. The CDR3 has 13 residues. V dropped 6 bases and J dropped 8; count of bases not matched to a gene: 3. The germline V gene encodes CDR1 MNHEY and CDR2 SMNVEV (reference sequence). For the CDR3, the DNA is TGTGCCAGCAGAACTAGCGGGAGAGATGAGCAGTTCTTC. It specifies CASRTSGRDEQFF.

V and J are TRBV7-9 and TRBJ2-1, with a tentative D call TRBD2 (6 bases). CDR1 is SEHNR, CDR2 FQNEAQ, per germline (reference sequence). This CDR3 comprises 17 residues. Deletions cut 7 bases from V and 2 bases from J, with 21 bases between. As DNA, the CDR3 is TGTGCCAGCATCCAAACCTCTAGCGCTATCGCCTACAATGAGCAGTTCTTC. Protein sequence: CASIQTSSAIAYNEQFF.

Of note for this clone: Mismatch with germline at one junction end may stem from a read error. Other DNA sequences of this sample code for an identical CDR3. The chain has TRBV6-5 and TRBJ1-1; 8 bases are shared with TRBD1. The CDR3 is made up of 14 amino acids. Germline V gives CDR1 MNHEY, CDR2 SVGAGI. CDR3 amino acids: CASRRQGMNTEAFF. CDR3 coding DNA: TGTGCCAGCAGGAGACAGGGGATGAATACTGAAGCTTTCTTT.

The rearrangement uses TRBV7-2 and TRBJ2-7, with D possibly TRBD2 on 6 matching bases. This CDR3 is built from 14 residues. From germline, CDR1 is SGHTA and CDR2 FQGNSA. The V end lost 2 bases, the J end lost 7 bases, and 15 bases lay between the germline ends. CDR3 DNA: TGTGCCAGCAGCTTAAGCCCGGGAGATGGGGAGCAGTACTTC. Protein sequence: CASSLSPGDGEQYF.

V is TRBV6-1 and J is TRBJ2-7, with D uncertain. This CDR3 comprises 12 residues. The V gene's germline CDR1 is MNHNS and CDR2 SASEGT. With 0 bases removed from V and 5 bases from J, the gap between germline ends came to 5 bases. This CDR3 reads CASSEALHEQYF. CDR3 nucleotides: TGTGCCAGCAGTGAAGCGCTTCACGAGCAGTACTTC.

The CDR3: CASSADGGETQYF. The CDR3 DNA follows: TGTGCCAGCAGTGCTGACGGAGGAGAGACCCAGTACTTC. This chain connects TRBV2 to TRBJ2-5, with a possible D match to TRBD2 (5 bases). V was cut by 4 bases and J by 4 bases, with 10 bases left in between. Germline lookup yields CDR1 SNHLY and CDR2 FYNNEI. This CDR3 has 13 residues.